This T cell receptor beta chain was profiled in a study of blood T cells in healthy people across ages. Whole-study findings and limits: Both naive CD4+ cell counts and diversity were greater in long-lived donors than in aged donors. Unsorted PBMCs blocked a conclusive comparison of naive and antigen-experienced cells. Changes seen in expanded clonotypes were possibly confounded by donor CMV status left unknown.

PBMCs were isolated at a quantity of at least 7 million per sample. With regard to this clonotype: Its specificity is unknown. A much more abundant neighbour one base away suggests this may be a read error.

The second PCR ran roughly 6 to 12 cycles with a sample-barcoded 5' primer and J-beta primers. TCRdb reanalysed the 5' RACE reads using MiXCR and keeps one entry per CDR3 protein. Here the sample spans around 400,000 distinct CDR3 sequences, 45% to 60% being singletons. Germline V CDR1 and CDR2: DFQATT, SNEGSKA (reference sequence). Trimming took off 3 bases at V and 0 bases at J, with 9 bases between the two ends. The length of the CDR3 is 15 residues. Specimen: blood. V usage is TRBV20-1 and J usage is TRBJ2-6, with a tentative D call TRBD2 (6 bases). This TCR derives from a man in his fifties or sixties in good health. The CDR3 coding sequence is TGCAGTGCTAGGTATAGCGGCTCTGGGGCCAACGTCCTGACTTTC. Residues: CSARYSGSGANVLTF.